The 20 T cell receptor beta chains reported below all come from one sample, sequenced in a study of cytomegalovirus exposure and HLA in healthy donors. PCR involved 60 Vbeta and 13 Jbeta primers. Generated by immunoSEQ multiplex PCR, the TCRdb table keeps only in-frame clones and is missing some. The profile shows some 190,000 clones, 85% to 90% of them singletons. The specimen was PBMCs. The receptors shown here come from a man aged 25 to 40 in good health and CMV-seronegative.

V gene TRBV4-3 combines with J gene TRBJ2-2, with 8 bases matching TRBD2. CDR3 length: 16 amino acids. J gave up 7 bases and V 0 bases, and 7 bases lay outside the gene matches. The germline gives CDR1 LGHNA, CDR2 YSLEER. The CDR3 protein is CASSQDVIAGFGELFF. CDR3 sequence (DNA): TGCGCCAGCAGCCAAGATGTAATAGCGGGGTTCGGGGAGCTGTTTTTT.

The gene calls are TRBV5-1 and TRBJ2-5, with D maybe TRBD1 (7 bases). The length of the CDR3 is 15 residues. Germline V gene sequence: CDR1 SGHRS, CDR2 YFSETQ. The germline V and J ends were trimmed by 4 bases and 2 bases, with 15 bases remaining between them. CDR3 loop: CASSGGTVRQETQYF. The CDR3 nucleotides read TGCGCCAGCAGCGGGGGGACAGTTAGACAAGAGACCCAGTACTTC.

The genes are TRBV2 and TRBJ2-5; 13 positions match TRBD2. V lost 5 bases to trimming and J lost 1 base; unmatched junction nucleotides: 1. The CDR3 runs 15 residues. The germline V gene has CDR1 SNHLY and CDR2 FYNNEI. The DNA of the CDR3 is TGTGCCAGCAGTCGACTAGCGGGGGGCCAAGAGACCCAGTACTTC. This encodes CASSRLAGGQETQYF.

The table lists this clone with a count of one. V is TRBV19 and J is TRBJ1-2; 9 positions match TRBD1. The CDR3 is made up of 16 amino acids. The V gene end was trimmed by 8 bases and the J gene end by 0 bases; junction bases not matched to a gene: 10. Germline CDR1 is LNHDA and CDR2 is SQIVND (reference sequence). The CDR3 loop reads CASHQQGAEANYGYTF. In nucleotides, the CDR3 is TGTGCCAGTCACCAACAGGGGGCTGAAGCTAACTATGGCTACACCTTC.

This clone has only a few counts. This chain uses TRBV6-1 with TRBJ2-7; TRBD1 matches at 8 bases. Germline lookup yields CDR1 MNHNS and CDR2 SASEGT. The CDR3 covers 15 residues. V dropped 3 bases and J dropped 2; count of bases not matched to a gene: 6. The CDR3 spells CASSETDRGPYEQYF. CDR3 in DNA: TGTGCCAGCAGTGAGACTGACAGGGGACCCTACGAGCAGTACTTC.

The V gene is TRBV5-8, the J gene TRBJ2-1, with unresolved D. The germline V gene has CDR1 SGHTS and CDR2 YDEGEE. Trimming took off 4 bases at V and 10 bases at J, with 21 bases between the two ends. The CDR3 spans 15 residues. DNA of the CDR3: TGTGCCAGCAGCCCCAGCCGTATCAGACTCGGAGAGCAGTTCTTC. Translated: CASSPSRIRLGEQFF.

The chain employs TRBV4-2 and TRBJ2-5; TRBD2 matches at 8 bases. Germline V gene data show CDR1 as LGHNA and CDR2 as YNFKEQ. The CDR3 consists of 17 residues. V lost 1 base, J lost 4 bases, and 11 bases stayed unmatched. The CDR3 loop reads CASSQVGGREAGETQYF. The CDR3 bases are TGTGCCAGCAGCCAAGTAGGGGGGCGGGAGGCGGGAGAGACCCAGTACTTC.

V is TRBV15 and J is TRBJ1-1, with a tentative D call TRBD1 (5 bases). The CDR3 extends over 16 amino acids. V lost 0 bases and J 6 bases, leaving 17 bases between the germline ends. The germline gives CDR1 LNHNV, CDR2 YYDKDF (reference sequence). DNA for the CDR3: TGTGCCACCAGCAGAGATCCCCAGGGCCCCCTTTCTGAAGCTTTCTTT. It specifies CATSRDPQGPLSEAFF.

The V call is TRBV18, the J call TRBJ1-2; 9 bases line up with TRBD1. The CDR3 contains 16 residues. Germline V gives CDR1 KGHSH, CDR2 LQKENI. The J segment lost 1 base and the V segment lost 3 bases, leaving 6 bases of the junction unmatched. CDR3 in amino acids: CASSPARQGGNYGYTF. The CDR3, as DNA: TGTGCCAGCTCACCGGCAAGACAGGGGGGTAACTATGGCTACACCTTC.

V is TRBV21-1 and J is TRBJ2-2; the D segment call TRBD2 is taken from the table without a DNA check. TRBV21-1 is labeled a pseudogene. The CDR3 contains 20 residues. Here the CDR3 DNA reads TGTGCCAGCAGCAAAGGGACTAGCGGGGGAGAGAGGGTCAACACCGGGGAGCTGTTTTTT. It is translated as CASSKGTSGGERVNTGELFF.

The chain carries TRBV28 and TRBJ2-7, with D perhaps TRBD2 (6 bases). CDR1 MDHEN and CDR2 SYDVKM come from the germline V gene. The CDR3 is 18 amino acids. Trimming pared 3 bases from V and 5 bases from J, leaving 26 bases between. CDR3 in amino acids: CASSFAYSPYLSGDEQYF. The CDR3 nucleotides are TGTGCCAGCAGTTTTGCATACTCCCCTTATCTATCGGGGGACGAGCAGTACTTC. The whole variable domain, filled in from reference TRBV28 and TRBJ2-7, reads DVKVTQSSRYLVKRTGEKVFLECVQDMDHENMFWYRQDPGLGLRLIYFSYDVKMKEKGDIPEGYSVSREKKERFSLILESASTNQTSMYLCASSFAYSPYLSGDEQYFGPGTRLTVT.

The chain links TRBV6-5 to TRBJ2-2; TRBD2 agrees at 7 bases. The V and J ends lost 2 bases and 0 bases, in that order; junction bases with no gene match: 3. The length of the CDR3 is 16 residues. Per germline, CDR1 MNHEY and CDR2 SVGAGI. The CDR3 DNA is TGTGCCAGCAGTTACCGGGGAGGGTCGAACACCGGGGAGCTGTTTTTT. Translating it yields CASSYRGGSNTGELFF.

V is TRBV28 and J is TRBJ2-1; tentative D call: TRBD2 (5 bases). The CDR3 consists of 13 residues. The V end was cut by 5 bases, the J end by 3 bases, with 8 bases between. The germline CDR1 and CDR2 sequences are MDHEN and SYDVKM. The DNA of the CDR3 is TGTGCCAGCAGTGAGGGTAGCTACAATGAGCAGTTCTTC. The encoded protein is CASSEGSYNEQFF. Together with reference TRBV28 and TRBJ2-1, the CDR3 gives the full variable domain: DVKVTQSSRYLVKRTGEKVFLECVQDMDHENMFWYRQDPGLGLRLIYFSYDVKMKEKGDIPEGYSVSREKKERFSLILESASTNQTSMYLCASSEGSYNEQFFGPGTRLTVL.

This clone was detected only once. This CDR3 reads CASRDSNYGYTF. CDR3 in DNA: TGTGCCAGCAGGGACAGTAACTATGGCTACACCTTC. The V gene is TRBV25-1, the J gene TRBJ1-2, with a weak D call TRBD1 (6 bases). The ends were cut back, 6 bases at V and 1 base at J, with 6 bases in the middle. The CDR3 runs to 12 residues. Germline V gene lookup returns CDR1 MGHDK and CDR2 SYGVNS.

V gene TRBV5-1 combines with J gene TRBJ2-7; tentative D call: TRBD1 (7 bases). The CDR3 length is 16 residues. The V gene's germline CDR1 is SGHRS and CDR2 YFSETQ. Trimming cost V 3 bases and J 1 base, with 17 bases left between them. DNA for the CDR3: TGCGCCAGCAGCTCAACCACTAGCAGGGGGTCCTACGAGCAGTACTTC. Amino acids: CASSSTTSRGSYEQYF. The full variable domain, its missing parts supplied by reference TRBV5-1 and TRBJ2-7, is KAGVTQTPRYLIKTRGQQVTLSCSPISGHRSVSWYQQTPGQGLQFLFEYFSETQRNKGNFPGRFSGRQFSNSRSEMNVSTLELGDSALYLCASSSTTSRGSYEQYFGPGTRLTVT.

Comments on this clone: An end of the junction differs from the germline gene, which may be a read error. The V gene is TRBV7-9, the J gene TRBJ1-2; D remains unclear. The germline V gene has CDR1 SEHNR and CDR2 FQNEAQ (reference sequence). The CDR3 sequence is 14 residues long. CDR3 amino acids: CSSSPRKWSYGYTF. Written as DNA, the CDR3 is TGTTCCAGCAGCCCGAGAAAGTGGAGCTATGGCTACACCTTC.

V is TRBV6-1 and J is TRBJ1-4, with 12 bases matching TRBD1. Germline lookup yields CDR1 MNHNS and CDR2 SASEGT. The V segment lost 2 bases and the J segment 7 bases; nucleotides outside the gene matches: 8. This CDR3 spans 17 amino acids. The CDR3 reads CASSEIYLGQGAEKLFF. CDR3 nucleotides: TGTGCCAGCAGTGAAATTTATTTGGGACAGGGGGCTGAAAAACTGTTTTTT.

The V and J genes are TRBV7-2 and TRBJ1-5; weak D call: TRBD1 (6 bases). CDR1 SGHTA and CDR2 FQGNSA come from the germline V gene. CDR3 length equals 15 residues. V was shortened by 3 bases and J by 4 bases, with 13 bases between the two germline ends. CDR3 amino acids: CASSFRGLGNQPQHF. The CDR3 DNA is TGTGCCAGCAGCTTCAGGGGTCTAGGGAATCAGCCCCAGCATTTT.

The CDR3 loop is CASSQDPGGGAGDTQYF. Here the CDR3 DNA reads TGCGCCAGCAGCCAAGATCCGGGCGGGGGGGCCGGAGATACGCAGTATTTT. The rearrangement links TRBV4-3 to TRBJ2-3, with TRBD2 matching over 9 bases. With V trimmed by 0 bases and J by 5 bases, 9 bases remained unmatched. The germline V gene encodes CDR1 LGHNA and CDR2 YSLEER. CDR3 length: 17 amino acids.

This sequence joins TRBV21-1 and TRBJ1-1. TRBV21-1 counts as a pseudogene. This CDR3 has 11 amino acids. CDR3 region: CASFYAGVAFF. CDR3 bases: TGTGCCAGCTTCTATGCGGGAGTAGCTTTCTTT.